Below, 13 T cell receptor beta chains from the same sample are listed, as sequenced in a study of blood T cell repertoires in COVID-19. Sequencing used immunoSEQ multiplex PCR; TCRdb keeps in-frame clones, though not all of them. The sample holds roughly 100,000 clones, around 74% seen once. Sequencing was carried out using peripheral blood. These receptors all come from a woman in her seventies with acute or convalescent COVID-19.

The chain is built from TRBV7-8 and TRBJ2-7; D is possibly TRBD2 (6 bases). The germline V gene encodes CDR1 SGHVS and CDR2 FQNEAQ. This CDR3 region has 13 residues. With 11 bases removed from V and 2 bases from J, the gap between germline ends came to 16 bases. The CDR3 loop is CAGSGGVTYEQYF. CDR3 sequence (DNA): TGTGCCGGTTCCGGAGGGGTGACCTACGAGCAGTACTTC.

This clone was observed once. V is TRBV7-6 and J is TRBJ2-3; possible D gene TRBD2, 5 bases. The CDR3 runs 16 residues. Deletions cut 1 base from V and 0 bases from J, with 11 bases between. Looked up from germline, CDR1 is SGHVS and CDR2 is FNYEAQ. DNA of the CDR3: TGTGCCAGCAGCTTAGGTGGCGGACTTAGCACAGATACGCAGTATTTT. Protein product: CASSLGGGLSTDTQYF.

In this sample, this clone turned up a few times. The V and J genes are TRBV4-2 and TRBJ2-7; 8 bases fit TRBD1. The CDR3 length is 14 residues. V was clipped by 0 bases and J by 2 bases; unmatched bases: 0. Germline V gives CDR1 LGHNA, CDR2 YNFKEQ. Written as DNA, the CDR3 is TGTGCCAGCAGCCAAGAGGGACAGGCCTACGAGCAGTACTTC. Translated: CASSQEGQAYEQYF.

CDR3 sequence reads: CASSPLYGEQYF. The CDR3 bases are TGTGCCAGCAGCCCCCTCTATGGCGAGCAGTACTTC. The V and J genes are TRBV28 and TRBJ2-7; no definite D call. Germline loops: CDR1 MDHEN, CDR2 SYDVKM. V dropped 6 bases and J dropped 6 bases, with 12 bases sitting between them. This CDR3 has 12 amino acids.

This clone turned up a few times. The J gene is TRBJ1-2, the V gene TRBV23-1; TRBD1 might be the D (6 bases). TRBV23-1 is identified as an open reading frame with a role that is uncertain. Trimming pared 0 bases from V and 9 bases from J, leaving 14 bases between. This CDR3 contains 14 residues. CDR3 DNA sequence: TGCGCCAGCAGTCAATCCAGGGCGGGGGCCTGCTACACCTTC. This sequence encodes CASSQSRAGACYTF.

V usage is TRBV30 and J usage is TRBJ1-1; D might be TRBD1 (6 bases). V was trimmed by 5 bases and J by 5 bases, leaving 18 bases between them. This CDR3 has 14 residues. Germline V gene lookup returns CDR1 GTSNPN and CDR2 SVGIG (reference sequence). The CDR3 here is CAWRWGGAWTEAFF. CDR3 coding DNA: TGTGCCTGGCGATGGGGGGGCGCGTGGACTGAAGCTTTCTTT.

The chain uses TRBV4-2 and TRBJ2-4; 8 positions agree with TRBD2. The CDR3 sequence is 16 residues long. CDR1 LGHNA and CDR2 YNFKEQ come from the germline V gene. V gave up 4 bases and J gave up 6 bases; unmatched junction bases: 11. Here the CDR3 DNA reads TGTGCCAGCAGCCCCAGTATTAGCGGGGAAGTAAACATTCAGTACTTC. It specifies CASSPSISGEVNIQYF.

The chain combines TRBV15 with TRBJ1-2; a possible D gene is TRBD1 (6 bases). CDR3 length: 12 residues. CDR1 is LNHNV, CDR2 YYDKDF, per germline (reference sequence). V was cut by 5 bases and J by 8 bases, with 12 bases left in between. As DNA, the CDR3 is TGTGCCACCAGCGTCCAGGGACAAGGCTACACCTTC. It codes for CATSVQGQGYTF.

The table lists this clone with a count of one. The genes are TRBV29-1 and TRBJ2-5; unclear D gene. CDR1 is SQVTM and CDR2 is ANQGSEA in the germline V gene. V lost 4 bases and J 1 base, leaving 7 bases between the germline ends. This CDR3 has 12 residues. CDR3 sequence reads: CSVANSQETQYF. CDR3 sequence (DNA): TGCAGCGTTGCCAACAGCCAAGAGACCCAGTACTTC. Filled out from reference TRBV29-1 and TRBJ2-5, the complete variable domain reads SAVISQKPSRDICQRGTSLTIQCQVDSQVTMMFWYRQQPGQSLTLIATANQGSEATYESGFVIDKFPISRPNLTFSTLTVSNMSPEDSSIYLCSVANSQETQYFGPGTRLLVL.

V gene TRBV6-5 combines with J gene TRBJ2-7; 8 bases map to TRBD1. This CDR3 comprises 15 residues. Trimming removed 7 bases from V and 1 base from J; junction bases left unmatched: 9. Germline values: CDR1 MNHEY, CDR2 SVGAGI. The CDR3 DNA follows: TGTGCCAGCACCACCTCCAGGGACAGGTCCTACGAGCAGTACTTC. It encodes CASTTSRDRSYEQYF.

The chain employs TRBV27 and TRBJ1-1; D call uncertain. Germline V gives CDR1 MNHEY, CDR2 SMNVEV (reference sequence). Trimming pared 5 bases from V and 5 bases from J, leaving 18 bases between. The CDR3 spans 15 residues. The CDR3 DNA is TGTGCCAGCAGTCATGGCGGTTTGGGTTCGACTGAAGCTTTCTTT. It yields the protein CASSHGGLGSTEAFF.

This clone was recorded only once. This sequence joins TRBV5-1 and TRBJ2-1; 7 bases match TRBD2. In germline, CDR1 is SGHRS, CDR2 YFSETQ. The V gene end was trimmed by 4 bases and the J gene end by 8 bases; junction bases not matched to a gene: 21. The CDR3 contains 18 residues. CDR3 loop: CASSNPGLATSRSDEQFF. The CDR3 nucleotides are TGCGCCAGCAGCAATCCCGGGTTGGCGACTAGCCGGTCCGATGAGCAGTTCTTC.

The J gene is TRBJ2-5, the V gene TRBV7-9; 8 nucleotides align to TRBD2. The V segment lost 0 bases and the J segment 2 bases; nucleotides outside the gene matches: 14. The CDR3 totals 19 residues. Germline V CDR1 and CDR2: SEHNR, FQNEAQ (reference sequence). This CDR3 is CASSLALAWGTRGQETQYF. CDR3 coding DNA: TGTGCCAGCAGCTTAGCCCTAGCGTGGGGGACTAGGGGACAAGAGACCCAGTACTTC.